The present TCR beta chain was sequenced within a study of spatial heterogeneity in lung cancer. Study-level background: Consistent detection of more beta-chain than alpha-chain sequences was observed.

At least ten counts were recorded for this clonotype. Since the library was made to target alpha chains, this beta chain is a stray read and its abundance is not meaningful. TCRdb called the 5' RACE reads again in MiXCR, with one record for every CDR3 protein. The sample carries some 8,900 distinct CDR3 sequences, roughly 4.8% recorded once. Time point in this sample: sample taken at primary tumor resection. Whole RNA, which was extracted from tumor, nontumor lung tissue or frozen PBMC, was sequenced without any cell sorting. The cohort: approximately 66 early-stage, untreated non-small cell lung cancer patients. J lost 8 bases, V lost 4 bases, and 12 bases had no gene match. Germline V lookup: CDR1 SGHRS, CDR2 YFSETQ. This CDR3 is built from 15 residues.

This receptor was identified in a male donor with early-stage non-small cell lung cancer. This chain uses TRBV5-1 with TRBJ1-2, with 9 bases aligning to TRBD1. Sequences were derived from PBMCs, sampled at surgery. Here the CDR3 DNA reads TGCGCCAGCAGCGGGGGACAGGGAGATGTATCGGGCTACACCTTC. The encoded protein is CASSGGQGDVSGYTF.